These 5 T cell receptor beta chains were all obtained from the same sample, sequenced in a study of T-cell reconstitution after alpha-beta-depleted transplantation in children. Construction of the TCRbeta library involved unique molecular identifiers. TCRdb fed the PCR reads into MiXCR, producing one record per CDR3 protein. The sample carries about 200,000 distinct CDR3 sequences, 5.5% to 7% recorded once. The material was PBMCs, obtained before TCRalphabeta/CD19-depleted stem cell transplant. All receptors come from a boy aged 2-15 years with acute lymphoblastic leukemia, due to receive a stem cell transplant.

This clonotype was found a few times. V is TRBV28 and J is TRBJ2-7, with D possibly TRBD1 on 8 matching bases. The V end was cut by 10 bases, the J end by 2 bases, with 21 bases between. Per germline, CDR1 MDHEN and CDR2 SYDVKM. CDR3 size: 15 residues. The CDR3: CATQTTGGATYEQYF. DNA of the CDR3: TGTGCCACCCAAACCACAGGGGGGGCTACCTACGAGCAGTACTTC.

This clonotype was detected ten times or more. This chain connects TRBV2 to TRBJ2-1, with D tentatively TRBD2 (6 bases). Germline CDR1 is SNHLY and CDR2 is FYNNEI. Trimming took 7 bases from V and 4 from J, leaving 17 bases between them. The CDR3 is 15 amino acids. In nucleotides, the CDR3 is TGTGCCAGCAACCCAGCGGAGGGGACTTACAATGAGCAGTTCTTC. It specifies CASNPAEGTYNEQFF.

This clonotype was counted ten times or more. This chain joins TRBV28 and TRBJ2-7, with 9 bases fitting TRBD1. The CDR3 consists of 14 residues. Germline V gene sequence: CDR1 MDHEN, CDR2 SYDVKM. J was trimmed by 7 bases and V by 6 bases; bases with no gene match: 10. CDR3 sequence (DNA): TGTGCCAGCAGAACACAGGGGGCTCTAGAAGAGCAGTACTTC. Translated: CASRTQGALEEQYF.

This clonotype was seen at least ten times. The gene calls are TRBV12-3 or TRBV12-4 and TRBJ2-1; maybe TRBD1 (5 bases). The V end was cut by 3 bases, the J end by 9 bases, with 9 bases between. The length of the CDR3 is 12 residues. The CDR3: CASSFYGAEQFF. The CDR3 DNA reads as TGTGCCAGCAGTTTTTATGGGGCTGAGCAGTTCTTC.

This clonotype was observed many times. This CDR3 reads CASNDPPSGTQYF. The DNA for the CDR3 is TGTGCCAGCAACGACCCTCCCTCGGGTACGCAGTATTTT. The V call is TRBV7-2, the J call TRBJ2-3; D ambiguous. The CDR3 runs 13 residues. From germline, CDR1 is SGHTA and CDR2 FQGNSA. The V and J ends lost 7 bases and 8 bases respectively, with 16 bases between them.